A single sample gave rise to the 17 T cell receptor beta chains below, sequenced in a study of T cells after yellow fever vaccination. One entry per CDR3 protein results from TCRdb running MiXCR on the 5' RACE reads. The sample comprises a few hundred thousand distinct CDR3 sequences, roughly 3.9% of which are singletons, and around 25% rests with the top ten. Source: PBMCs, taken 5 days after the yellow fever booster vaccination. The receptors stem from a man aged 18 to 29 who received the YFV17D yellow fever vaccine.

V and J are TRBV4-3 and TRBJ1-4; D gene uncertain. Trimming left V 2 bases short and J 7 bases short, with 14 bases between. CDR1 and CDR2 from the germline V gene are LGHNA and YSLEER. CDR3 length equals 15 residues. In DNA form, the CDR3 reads TGCGCCAGCAGCCAATCGAGGCTGGGGAGTGAAAAACTGTTTTTT. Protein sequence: CASSQSRLGSEKLFF.

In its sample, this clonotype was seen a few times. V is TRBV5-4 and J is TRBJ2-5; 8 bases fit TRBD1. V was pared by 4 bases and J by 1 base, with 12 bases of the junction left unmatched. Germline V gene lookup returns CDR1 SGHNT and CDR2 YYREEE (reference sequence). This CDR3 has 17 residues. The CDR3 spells CASSRGQALPLQETQYF. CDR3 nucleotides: TGTGCCAGCAGCCGGGGACAGGCCCTGCCCCTCCAAGAGACCCAGTACTTC.

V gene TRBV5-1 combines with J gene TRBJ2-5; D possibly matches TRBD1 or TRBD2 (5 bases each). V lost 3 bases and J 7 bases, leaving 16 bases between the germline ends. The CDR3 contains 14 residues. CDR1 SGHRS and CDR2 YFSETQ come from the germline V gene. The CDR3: CASSWGTLDGTQYF. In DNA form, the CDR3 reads TGCGCCAGCAGCTGGGGGACCCTCGATGGGACCCAGTACTTC.

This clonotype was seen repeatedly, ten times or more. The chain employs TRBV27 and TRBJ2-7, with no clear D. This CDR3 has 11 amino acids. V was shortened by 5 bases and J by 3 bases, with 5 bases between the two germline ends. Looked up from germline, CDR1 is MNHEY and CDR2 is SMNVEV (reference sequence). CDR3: CASSNNYEQYF. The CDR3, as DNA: TGTGCCAGCAGTAACAACTACGAGCAGTACTTC.

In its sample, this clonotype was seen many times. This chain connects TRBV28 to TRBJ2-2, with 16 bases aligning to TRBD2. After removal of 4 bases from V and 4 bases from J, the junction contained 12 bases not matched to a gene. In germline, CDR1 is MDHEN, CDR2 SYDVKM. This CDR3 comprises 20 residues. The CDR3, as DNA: TGTGCCAGCAGTTCCAGGGGACTAGCGGGGGGGCCTCGAGTCACCGGGGAGCTGTTTTTT. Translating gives CASSSRGLAGGPRVTGELFF.

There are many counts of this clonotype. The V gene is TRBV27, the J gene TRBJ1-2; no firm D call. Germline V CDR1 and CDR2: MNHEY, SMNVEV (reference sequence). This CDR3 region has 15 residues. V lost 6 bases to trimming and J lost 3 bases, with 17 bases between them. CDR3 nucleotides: TGTGCCAGCAGACCCACCGTTGACACCTACTATGGCTACACCTTC. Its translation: CASRPTVDTYYGYTF.

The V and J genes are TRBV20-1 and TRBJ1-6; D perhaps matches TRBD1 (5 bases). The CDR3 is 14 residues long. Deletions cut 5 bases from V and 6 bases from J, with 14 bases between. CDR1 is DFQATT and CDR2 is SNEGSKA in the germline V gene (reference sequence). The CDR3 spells CSAPPGAVNSPLHF. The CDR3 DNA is TGCAGTGCTCCTCCCGGGGCAGTTAATTCACCCCTCCACTTT.

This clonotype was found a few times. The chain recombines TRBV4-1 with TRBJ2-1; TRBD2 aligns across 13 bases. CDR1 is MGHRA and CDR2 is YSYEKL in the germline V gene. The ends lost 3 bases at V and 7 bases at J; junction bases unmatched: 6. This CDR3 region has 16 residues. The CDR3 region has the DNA TGCGCCAGCAGCCAGTTACTAGCGGGGGGGCGAAATGAGCAGTTCTTC. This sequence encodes CASSQLLAGGRNEQFF.

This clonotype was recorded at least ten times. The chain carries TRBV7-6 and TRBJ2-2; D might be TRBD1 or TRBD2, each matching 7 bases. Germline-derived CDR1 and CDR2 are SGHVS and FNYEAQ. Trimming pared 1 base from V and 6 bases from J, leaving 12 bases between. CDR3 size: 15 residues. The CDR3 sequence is CASSLVAGGAGELFF. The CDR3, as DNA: TGTGCCAGCAGCTTAGTAGCAGGGGGGGCCGGGGAGCTGTTTTTT.

CDR3 sequence: CAKGPDNGYNEQFF. The CDR3 DNA reads TGTGCCAAGGGCCCGGACAACGGCTACAATGAGCAGTTCTTC. The V call is TRBV7-2, the J call TRBJ2-1; D perhaps matches TRBD1 (5 bases). The CDR3 is 14 amino acids. With 10 bases removed from V and 3 bases from J, the gap between germline ends came to 16 bases. Germline CDR1 is SGHTA and CDR2 is FQGNSA.

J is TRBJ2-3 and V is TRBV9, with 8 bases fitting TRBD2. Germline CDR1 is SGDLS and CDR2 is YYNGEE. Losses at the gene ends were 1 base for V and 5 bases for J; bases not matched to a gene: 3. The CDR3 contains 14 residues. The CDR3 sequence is CASSVSGGGDTQYF. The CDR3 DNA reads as TGTGCCAGCAGCGTAAGCGGGGGCGGAGATACGCAGTATTTT.

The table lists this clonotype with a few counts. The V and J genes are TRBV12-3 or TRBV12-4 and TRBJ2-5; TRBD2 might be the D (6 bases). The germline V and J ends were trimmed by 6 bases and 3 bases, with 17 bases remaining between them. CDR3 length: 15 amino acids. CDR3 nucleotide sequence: TGTGCCAGCAGGCCCCTCGCTAGCGCCGAAGAGACCCAGTACTTC. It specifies CASRPLASAEETQYF.

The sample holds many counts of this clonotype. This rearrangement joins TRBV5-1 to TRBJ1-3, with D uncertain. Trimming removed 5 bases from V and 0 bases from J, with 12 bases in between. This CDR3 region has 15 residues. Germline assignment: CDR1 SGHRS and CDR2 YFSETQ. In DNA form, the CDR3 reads TGCGCCAGCAGTCACGACAATTTCTCTGGAAACACCATATATTTT. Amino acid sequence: CASSHDNFSGNTIYF.

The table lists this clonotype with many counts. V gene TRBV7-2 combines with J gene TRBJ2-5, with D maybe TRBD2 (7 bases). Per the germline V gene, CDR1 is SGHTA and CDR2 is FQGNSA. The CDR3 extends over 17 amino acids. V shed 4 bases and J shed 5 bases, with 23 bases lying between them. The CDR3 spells CASSSPTRWGGEETQYF. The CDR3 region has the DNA TGTGCCAGCAGCTCCCCGACCCGGTGGGGGGGCGAGGAGACCCAGTACTTC.

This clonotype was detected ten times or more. CDR3 sequence (DNA): TGTGCCAGCAGTTTCCAGGGAAAGGTGTACGAGCAGTACTTC. Protein: CASSFQGKVYEQYF. The chain combines TRBV27 with TRBJ2-7; D might be TRBD1 (5 bases). The CDR3 sequence is 14 residues long. Germline V CDR1 and CDR2: MNHEY, SMNVEV (reference sequence). V lost 3 bases and J lost 4, with 13 bases in between.

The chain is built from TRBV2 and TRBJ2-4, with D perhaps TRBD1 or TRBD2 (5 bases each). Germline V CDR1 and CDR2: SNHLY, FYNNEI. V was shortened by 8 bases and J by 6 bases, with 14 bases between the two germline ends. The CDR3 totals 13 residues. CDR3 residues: CASVEGIRNIQYF. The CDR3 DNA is TGTGCCAGCGTTGAGGGGATTCGAAACATTCAGTACTTC.

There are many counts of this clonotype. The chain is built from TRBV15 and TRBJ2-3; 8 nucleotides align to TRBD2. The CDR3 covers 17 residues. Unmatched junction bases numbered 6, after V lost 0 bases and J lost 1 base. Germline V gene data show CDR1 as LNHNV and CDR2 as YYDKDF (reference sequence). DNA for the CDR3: TGTGCCACCAGCAGAGATTCGGGCGGGGGGCGCACAGATACGCAGTATTTT. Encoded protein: CATSRDSGGGRTDTQYF.